One sample yielded the 23 T cell receptor beta chains listed below, sequenced in a study of vaccination and CD4 T cells after COVID-19. These receptors' targets are unknown. Treatment given: roughly 11-day PBMC culture with coronavirus spike peptide pools or control peptides (ViraFEST assay). Cultured CD4+ T-cell DNA underwent Oncomine TCR Beta short-read sequencing. TCRdb called the PCR reads again in MiXCR, with one record for every CDR3 protein. The profile shows over 7,500 distinct CDR3 sequences, around 58% of them singletons. Sequencing was carried out using CD4+ T cells from blood, cultured in vitro. Receptors were obtained from a human donor who had recovered from COVID-19.

This clonotype was observed once. This chain links TRBV6-2 or TRBV6-3 with TRBJ2-3; TRBD1 matches at 9 bases. This CDR3 is built from 16 residues. The germline V gene encodes CDR1 MNHEY and CDR2 SVGEGT. J lost 2 bases, V lost 2 bases, and 5 bases had no gene match. The CDR3 sequence: CASSYGQGISTDTQYF. CDR3 DNA: TGTGCCAGCAGTTACGGACAGGGGATTTCCACAGATACGCAGTATTTT.

This clonotype turned up a few times. This sequence joins TRBV2 and TRBJ1-6; maybe TRBD1 (6 bases). Germline CDR1 is SNHLY and CDR2 is FYNNEI. Trimming took 3 bases from V and 6 from J, leaving 9 bases between them. This CDR3 region has 14 residues. CDR3 in amino acids: CASSEQGTNSPLHF. In nucleotides, the CDR3 is TGTGCCAGCAGTGAGCAGGGGACTAATTCACCCCTCCACTTT. Using reference TRBV2 and TRBJ1-6 for the parts outside the CDR3, the full variable domain is EPEVTQTPSHQVTQMGQEVILRCVPISNHLYFYWYRQILGQKVEFLVSFYNNEISEKSEIFDDQFSVERPDGSNFTLKIRSTKLEDSAMYFCASSEQGTNSPLHFGNGTRLTVT.

The chain uses TRBV11-2 and TRBJ2-1; D is unresolved. V was shortened by 5 bases and J by 8 bases, with 10 bases between the two germline ends. Germline V gene sequence: CDR1 SGHAT, CDR2 FQNNGV. The CDR3 has 12 amino acids. CDR3 region: CASSPFNYEQFF. The CDR3 DNA reads TGTGCCAGCAGCCCCTTCAACTATGAGCAGTTCTTC. The full variable domain, completed using reference TRBV11-2 and TRBJ2-1, is EAGVAQSPRYKIIEKRQSVAFWCNPISGHATLYWYQQILGQGPKLLIQFQNNGVVDDSQLPKDRFSAERLKGVDSTLKIQPAKLEDSAVYLCASSPFNYEQFFGPGTRLTVL.

This clonotype was detected only once. The V gene is TRBV7-2, the J gene TRBJ2-1, with a weak D call TRBD2 (6 bases). From germline, CDR1 is SGHTA and CDR2 FQGNSA. The CDR3 is 14 residues long. Deletions cut 8 bases from V and 0 bases from J, with 11 bases between. The chain's CDR3 is CASQRASSYNEQFF. The CDR3, as DNA: TGTGCCAGCCAGCGGGCTAGCTCCTACAATGAGCAGTTCTTC.

This chain uses TRBV7-7 with TRBJ2-7; D not resolved. The CDR3 loop spans 13 amino acids. CDR1 SSHAT and CDR2 FNYEAQ come from the germline V gene (reference sequence). The ends were cut back, 5 bases at V and 3 bases at J, with 11 bases in the middle. The CDR3 reads CASSLGRDYEQYF. As DNA, the CDR3 is TGTGCCAGCAGCCTAGGTAGGGACTACGAGCAGTACTTC.

This chain uses TRBV29-1 with TRBJ2-5; TRBD2 might be the D (6 bases). The CDR3 extends over 12 amino acids. CDR1 and CDR2 (germline): SQVTM, ANQGSEA. V dropped 7 bases and J dropped 4 bases, with 13 bases sitting between them. DNA of the CDR3: TGCAGCGGGGGTAGGGGAGGAGAGACCCAGTACTTC. It translates to CSGGRGGETQYF.

The chain combines TRBV10-2 with TRBJ1-5; no clear D. The V gene lost 3 bases and the J gene lost 0 bases, with 6 bases spanning the gap. The CDR3 has 14 residues. Per germline, CDR1 WSHSY and CDR2 SAAADI. The CDR3: CASSDEVSNQPQHF. The CDR3 DNA sequence: TGCGCCAGCAGTGATGAGGTTAGCAATCAGCCCCAGCATTTT.

The table lists this clonotype with a count of one. The V call is TRBV12-3 or TRBV12-4, the J call TRBJ1-2, with D perhaps matching TRBD1 (5 bases). The germline V and J ends were trimmed by 3 bases and 7 bases, with 12 bases remaining between them. This CDR3 contains 13 residues. CDR3 residues: CASSLGTHAGYTF. Written as DNA, the CDR3 is TGTGCCAGCAGTTTGGGGACCCACGCTGGCTACACCTTC.

A few counts support this clonotype. This sequence joins TRBV11-2 and TRBJ1-5, with TRBD1 identical over 10 bases. Germline CDR1 SGHAT, CDR2 FQNNGV. CDR3 size: 15 residues. Unmatched junction bases numbered 4, after V lost 5 bases and J lost 3 bases. In DNA, the CDR3 is TGTGCCAGCAGCATAGGGACAGGGGTCAATCAGCCCCAGCATTTT. Its translation: CASSIGTGVNQPQHF.

The table lists this clonotype with a few counts. V usage is TRBV27 and J usage is TRBJ1-1; D is uncertain. V dropped 1 base and J dropped 1 base, with 4 bases sitting between them. This CDR3 spans 13 amino acids. CDR1 and CDR2 (germline): MNHEY, SMNVEV (reference sequence). DNA for the CDR3: TGTGCCAGCAGTTTATGGGGGAACACTGAAGCTTTCTTT. As protein: CASSLWGNTEAFF.

In its sample, this clonotype was seen a few times. The chain combines TRBV6-5 with TRBJ1-2; the D gene is possibly TRBD1 (5 bases). CDR1 is MNHEY, CDR2 SVGAGI, per germline. The V end was cut by 4 bases, the J end by 5 bases, with 17 bases between. The CDR3 runs 15 residues. The CDR3 nucleotides are TGTGCCAGCAGTTCAGCGCGGGGCATCTCATATGGCTACACCTTC. As protein: CASSSARGISYGYTF.

The CDR3 sequence is CASFARGNYGYTF. In DNA, the CDR3 is TGTGCCAGTTTCGCCCGGGGGAACTATGGCTACACCTTC. The chain recombines TRBV19 with TRBJ1-2; D is perhaps TRBD1 (5 bases). CDR1 is LNHDA and CDR2 is SQIVND in the germline V gene (reference sequence). The V end was cut by 8 bases, the J end by 2 bases, with 12 bases between. This CDR3 comprises 13 residues.

The V call is TRBV11-2, the J call TRBJ2-6; TRBD1 matches at 9 bases. The length of the CDR3 is 18 residues. The trim removed 5 bases at V and 0 bases at J, leaving 8 bases unmatched. Germline V gene data show CDR1 as SGHAT and CDR2 as FQNNGV. Here the CDR3 DNA reads TGTGCCAGCAGCAACCGGGACAGGGACTACTCTGGGGCCAACGTCCTGACTTTC. Translating it yields CASSNRDRDYSGANVLTF.

This sequence joins TRBV28 and TRBJ1-2, with unresolved D. Trimming took 3 bases from V and 1 from J, leaving 6 bases between them. There are 13 residues in the CDR3. CDR1 MDHEN and CDR2 SYDVKM come from the germline V gene. The CDR3 here is CASSFHNNYGYTF. The CDR3 region has the DNA TGTGCCAGCAGTTTCCACAATAACTATGGCTACACCTTC.

V usage is TRBV6-1 and J usage is TRBJ1-6; weak D call: TRBD1 (6 bases). The CDR3 covers 16 residues. Germline lookup yields CDR1 MNHNS and CDR2 SASEGT. The germline V and J ends were trimmed by 6 bases and 7 bases, with 19 bases remaining between them. In nucleotides, the CDR3 is TGTGCCAGCAGAGAACGACCGGACAGCCCAAATTCACCCCTCCACTTT. Amino acids: CASRERPDSPNSPLHF.

This chain joins TRBV5-1 and TRBJ2-3; D gene uncertain. The CDR3 runs 12 residues. Trimming shortened V by 4 bases and J by 8 bases, and 11 bases separated the two germline ends. Germline CDR1 and CDR2: SGHRS and YFSETQ. The CDR3 DNA sequence: TGCGCCAGCAGCCCCGGTGGGGTTACGCAGTATTTT. The encoded protein is CASSPGGVTQYF. The full variable domain, its missing parts supplied by reference TRBV5-1 and TRBJ2-3, is KAGVTQTPRYLIKTRGQQVTLSCSPISGHRSVSWYQQTPGQGLQFLFEYFSETQRNKGNFPGRFSGRQFSNSRSEMNVSTLELGDSALYLCASSPGGVTQYFGPGTRLTVL.

This clonotype showed up just a few times. The genes are TRBV20-1 and TRBJ1-5; 7 bases line up with TRBD1. The CDR3 is 15 residues long. Germline lookup yields CDR1 DFQATT and CDR2 SNEGSKA (reference sequence). The trim removed 3 bases at V and 3 bases at J, leaving 8 bases unmatched. CDR3 DNA: TGCAGTGCTAGCGAGGGGGCTAATGTCAATCAGCCCCAGCATTTT. Protein: CSASEGANVNQPQHF.

This rearrangement joins TRBV27 to TRBJ2-1; TRBD2 is a possible D gene (6 bases). The CDR3 consists of 15 residues. The V gene's germline CDR1 is MNHEY and CDR2 SMNVEV (reference sequence). V dropped 3 bases and J dropped 3 bases, with 12 bases sitting between them. The chain's CDR3 is CASSFFGGNYNEQFF. The CDR3 DNA reads TGTGCCAGCAGTTTCTTCGGCGGGAACTACAATGAGCAGTTCTTC.

Here the CDR3 DNA reads TGTGCCAGCTCCGGGAATAAGGGCGGTCAGCCCCAGCATTTT. It translates to CASSGNKGGQPQHF. This rearrangement joins TRBV28 to TRBJ1-5, with D unclear. The CDR3 is made up of 14 amino acids. The germline gives CDR1 MDHEN, CDR2 SYDVKM. Trimming removed 8 bases from V and 6 bases from J, with 17 bases in between.

The chain carries TRBV2 and TRBJ1-6, with 7 nucleotides matching TRBD1. CDR3 length: 15 amino acids. From germline, CDR1 is SNHLY and CDR2 FYNNEI. V was pared by 6 bases and J by 9 bases, with 11 bases of the junction left unmatched. The CDR3 coding sequence is TGTGCCAGCAGCAAACCGACAGGGCTCGGTTCACCCCTCCACTTT. This codes for CASSKPTGLGSPLHF. The full variable domain, completed using reference TRBV2 and TRBJ1-6, is EPEVTQTPSHQVTQMGQEVILRCVPISNHLYFYWYRQILGQKVEFLVSFYNNEISEKSEIFDDQFSVERPDGSNFTLKIRSTKLEDSAMYFCASSKPTGLGSPLHFGNGTRLTVT.

The chain carries TRBV5-6 and TRBJ1-5; possibly TRBD1 for D (6 bases). Germline CDR1 and CDR2: SGHDT and YYEEEE. This CDR3 has 14 amino acids. Trimming cost V 2 bases and J 9 bases, with 15 bases left between them. The CDR3 loop reads CASSLKGEGRPQHF. As DNA, the CDR3 is TGTGCCAGCAGCTTAAAGGGGGAGGGTCGGCCCCAGCATTTT.

The chain joins TRBV5-1 to TRBJ1-2; no definite D call. V lost 0 bases and J 8 bases, leaving 17 bases between the germline ends. Germline CDR1 SGHRS, CDR2 YFSETQ. The CDR3 totals 15 residues. The CDR3 loop reads CASSLEVGRYHGYTF. CDR3 sequence (DNA): TGCGCCAGCAGCTTGGAAGTAGGGAGGTATCACGGCTACACCTTC. Full variable domain (outside the CDR3, taken from reference TRBV5-1 and TRBJ1-2): KAGVTQTPRYLIKTRGQQVTLSCSPISGHRSVSWYQQTPGQGLQFLFEYFSETQRNKGNFPGRFSGRQFSNSRSEMNVSTLELGDSALYLCASSLEVGRYHGYTFGSGTRLTVV.

This clonotype came up a few times. This rearrangement joins TRBV20-1 to TRBJ2-2; perhaps TRBD2 as D (6 bases). Trimming left V 3 bases short and J 5 bases short, with 10 bases between. Germline CDR1 DFQATT, CDR2 SNEGSKA (reference sequence). The CDR3 totals 13 residues. The CDR3 protein is CSASRRGTGELFF. CDR3 sequence (DNA): TGCAGTGCTAGTCGTCGGGGGACCGGGGAGCTGTTTTTT.